One and the same sample provided the 25 T cell receptor beta chains below, sequenced in a study of vaccination effects on CD4 cells after COVID-19. Culturing for roughly 9 days preceded CD4+ T cell isolation. Participants completed two doses of the BNT162b2 or mRNA-1273 vaccine. TCRdb's table, derived via immunoSEQ multiplex PCR, lists solely in-frame clones and lacks some. The sample has fewer than 60,000 clones, approximately 80% seen once. Their recognized antigens are unknown. This material consisted of CD4+ T cells from PBMCs cultured without peptide, taken after COVID-19 vaccination. These receptors came from a human donor who received a COVID-19 vaccine.

The CDR3 sequence: CASSHEGITEAFF. CDR3 bases: TGTGCCAGCAGCCACGAGGGGATCACTGAAGCTTTCTTT. The V gene is TRBV3-1 (or the pseudogene TRBV3-2), the J gene TRBJ1-1; a weak D match, TRBD1 (5 bases). V was clipped by 3 bases and J by 4 bases, with 9 bases between them. This CDR3 has 13 amino acids. Germline loops: CDR1 LGHDT, CDR2 YNNKEL (reference sequence).

J is TRBJ2-1 and V is TRBV29-1, with TRBD1 matching over 8 bases. The CDR3 loop spans 16 amino acids. Per the germline V gene, CDR1 is SQVTM and CDR2 is ANQGSEA. J lost 0 bases, V lost 6 bases, and 10 bases had no gene match. The CDR3 loop is CSVAQGAQSSYNEQFF. The CDR3 coding sequence is TGCAGCGTAGCCCAGGGGGCCCAGAGCTCCTACAATGAGCAGTTCTTC.

V usage is TRBV6-6 and J usage is TRBJ2-7; D not resolved. The CDR3 loop spans 12 amino acids. V was pared by 7 bases and J by 7 bases, with 14 bases between. Germline CDR1 is MNHNY and CDR2 is SVGAGI (reference sequence). DNA for the CDR3: TGTGCCAGCACCCGGGCCTCGGAAGAGCAGTACTTC. Translation: CASTRASEEQYF.

The chain carries TRBV7-2 and TRBJ1-2; D is perhaps TRBD1 (6 bases). The CDR3 contains 13 residues. Trimming took 3 bases from V and 6 from J, leaving 11 bases between them. The germline V gene encodes CDR1 SGHTA and CDR2 FQGNSA. The CDR3 bases are TGTGCCAGCAGCTTTAGTCAGGGGCATGGCTACACCTTC. Amino acid sequence: CASSFSQGHGYTF. Variable domain in full (rest from reference TRBV7-2 and TRBJ1-2): GAGVSQSPSNKVTEKGKDVELRCDPISGHTALYWYRQSLGQGLEFLIYFQGNSAPDKSGLPSDRFSAERTGGSVSTLTIQRTQQEDSAVYLCASSFSQGHGYTFGSGTRLTVV.

The chain combines TRBV3-1 (or the pseudogene TRBV3-2) with TRBJ2-1; 15 bases are a match to TRBD2. The V gene's germline CDR1 is LGHDT and CDR2 YNNKEL (reference sequence). Trimming removed 6 bases from V and 10 bases from J; junction bases left unmatched: 7. This CDR3 has 15 residues. The CDR3 sequence: CASRQGLAGGGEQFF. The CDR3 nucleotides read TGTGCCAGCAGACAGGGACTAGCGGGGGGCGGAGAGCAGTTCTTC.

The chain links TRBV11-2 to TRBJ2-7, with 7 bases that match TRBD1. Losses at the gene ends were 5 bases for V and 3 bases for J; bases not matched to a gene: 4. CDR3 length: 13 amino acids. Germline CDR1 is SGHAT and CDR2 is FQNNGV. The CDR3 region is CASSPNRGYEQYF. The CDR3 DNA follows: TGTGCCAGCAGCCCGAACAGGGGCTACGAGCAGTACTTC. Drawing the rest from reference TRBV11-2 and TRBJ2-7, the complete variable domain is EAGVAQSPRYKIIEKRQSVAFWCNPISGHATLYWYQQILGQGPKLLIQFQNNGVVDDSQLPKDRFSAERLKGVDSTLKIQPAKLEDSAVYLCASSPNRGYEQYFGPGTRLTVT.

The chain has TRBV28 and TRBJ1-1; possible D gene TRBD1, 5 bases. Germline lookup yields CDR1 MDHEN and CDR2 SYDVKM. V was trimmed by 5 bases and J by 4 bases, leaving 11 bases between them. The CDR3 sequence is 13 residues long. In nucleotides, the CDR3 is TGTGCCAGCAGTCCCGGACACCTCACTGAAGCTTTCTTT. This codes for CASSPGHLTEAFF.

The chain combines TRBV6-5 with TRBJ2-7; no clear D. The length of the CDR3 is 14 residues. The V and J ends lost 6 bases and 0 bases respectively, with 12 bases between them. Germline CDR1 reads MNHEY; CDR2 reads SVGAGI. The CDR3 spells CASSRTGSSYEQYF. The CDR3 bases are TGTGCCAGCAGCCGGACGGGTAGCTCCTACGAGCAGTACTTC.

The rearrangement links TRBV2 to TRBJ1-2; unclear D gene. Germline-derived CDR1 and CDR2 are SNHLY and FYNNEI. Trimming took off 6 bases at V and 3 bases at J, with 23 bases between the two ends. The CDR3 covers 17 residues. The CDR3 nucleotides are TGTGCCAGCAGGCGCACAAGGACGGGTAGGGTCGACTATGGCTACACCTTC. This codes for CASRRTRTGRVDYGYTF.

J is TRBJ2-1 and V is TRBV7-2; the match to TRBD2 covers 10 bases. This CDR3 is built from 16 residues. V dropped 5 bases and J dropped 2; count of bases not matched to a gene: 6. The germline gives CDR1 SGHTA, CDR2 FQGNSA. The CDR3 spells CASSPPGLATYNEQFF. CDR3 coding DNA: TGTGCCAGCAGCCCACCGGGACTAGCGACCTACAATGAGCAGTTCTTC.

This clone has just a few counts. The V and J genes are TRBV11-3 and TRBJ2-1; unclear D gene. In germline, CDR1 is SGHNT, CDR2 YENEEA. This CDR3 comprises 14 residues. Trimming stripped 2 bases from V and 7 bases from J, with 12 bases between. CDR3: CASSLRGRKNEQFF. CDR3 nucleotides: TGTGCCAGCAGCTTACGAGGAAGGAAAAATGAGCAGTTCTTC.

The V gene is TRBV20-1, the J gene TRBJ2-1; D not resolved. The ends were cut back, 5 bases at V and 3 bases at J, with 5 bases in the middle. The CDR3 is 11 amino acids. The germline CDR1 and CDR2 sequences are DFQATT and SNEGSKA (reference sequence). The CDR3 sequence: CSALVYNEQFF. Written as DNA, the CDR3 is TGCAGTGCTCTAGTCTACAATGAGCAGTTCTTC.

This rearrangement joins TRBV11-2 to TRBJ2-2; a possible D gene is TRBD1 (5 bases). The germline V and J ends were trimmed by 8 bases and 4 bases, with 14 bases remaining between them. CDR1 and CDR2 from the germline V gene are SGHAT and FQNNGV. The CDR3 is 14 residues long. CDR3 DNA: TGTGCCAGCTCCACTTGGGGCGGCACCGGGGAGCTGTTTTTT. It is translated as CASSTWGGTGELFF.

This sequence joins TRBV5-1 and TRBJ2-3; D is ambiguous. The CDR3 consists of 12 residues. V shed 5 bases and J shed 6 bases, with 10 bases lying between them. Germline V gene lookup returns CDR1 SGHRS and CDR2 YFSETQ. The CDR3 DNA reads as TGCGCCAGCAGTCGTGGGGTGGATACGCAGTATTTT. It translates to CASSRGVDTQYF.

This clone was observed a handful of times. The gene calls are TRBV5-1 and TRBJ2-2; weak D call: TRBD1 (6 bases). Trimming left V 2 bases short and J 6 bases short, with 8 bases between. The length of the CDR3 is 13 residues. In germline, CDR1 is SGHRS, CDR2 YFSETQ. CDR3 nucleotides: TGCGCCAGCAGCTTTGGACAGCCCGGGGAGCTGTTTTTT. This codes for CASSFGQPGELFF.

The table lists this clone with a few counts. The genes are TRBV7-6 and TRBJ2-2, with 10 bases matching TRBD2. V was clipped by 5 bases and J by 4 bases; unmatched bases: 7. Germline lookup yields CDR1 SGHVS and CDR2 FNYEAQ. This CDR3 comprises 16 residues. CDR3 sequence: CASSPGLAEITGELFF. The CDR3 DNA reads TGTGCCAGCAGCCCCGGACTAGCGGAGATCACCGGGGAGCTGTTTTTT.

This clone turned up a few times. The chain carries TRBV30 and TRBJ1-5; D perhaps matches TRBD1 (6 bases). CDR3 length equals 13 residues. Germline values: CDR1 GTSNPN, CDR2 SVGIG (reference sequence). V dropped 1 base and J dropped 4 bases, with 8 bases sitting between them. The CDR3 protein is CAWSGGGNQPQHF. CDR3 nucleotides: TGTGCCTGGAGTGGAGGGGGGAATCAGCCCCAGCATTTT.

The count of this clone is one. The J gene is TRBJ2-2, the V gene TRBV11-2, with TRBD1 as a possible D gene (5 bases). Looked up from germline, CDR1 is SGHAT and CDR2 is FQNNGV. Trimming pared 1 base from V and 3 bases from J, leaving 12 bases between. This CDR3 region has 16 residues. The CDR3 protein is CASSLVVGADTGELFF. The CDR3 DNA sequence: TGTGCCAGCAGCTTAGTGGTAGGGGCGGACACCGGGGAGCTGTTTTTT.

Written as DNA, the CDR3 is TGTGCCAGCAGCCAAGATGGGAGAATGTACACTGAAGCTTTCTTT. Protein: CASSQDGRMYTEAFF. The rearrangement links TRBV3-1 (or the pseudogene TRBV3-2) to TRBJ1-1; D not certain. Germline-derived CDR1 and CDR2 are LGHDT and YNNKEL (reference sequence). This CDR3 has 15 amino acids. V lost 0 bases and J lost 3, with 11 bases in between.

J is TRBJ2-3 and V is TRBV9; D is undetermined. This CDR3 region has 12 residues. Trimming took off 1 base at V and 3 bases at J, with 3 bases between the two ends. Germline V CDR1 and CDR2: SGDLS, YYNGEE. The CDR3 loop is CASSVLTDTQYF. The DNA of the CDR3 is TGTGCCAGCAGCGTATTAACAGATACGCAGTATTTT.

The chain links TRBV6-5 to TRBJ1-4; D ambiguous. This CDR3 comprises 11 residues. Trimming stripped 4 bases from V and 7 bases from J, with 4 bases between. Germline V gene lookup returns CDR1 MNHEY and CDR2 SVGAGI. This chain's CDR3 is CASSWGEKLFF. The DNA for the CDR3 is TGTGCCAGCAGTTGGGGTGAAAAACTGTTTTTT.

This chain connects TRBV5-8 to TRBJ2-5, with 7 bases matching TRBD1. V lost 4 bases to trimming and J lost 2 bases; unmatched junction nucleotides: 8. CDR1 and CDR2 from the germline V gene are SGHTS and YDEGEE. The CDR3 is 15 amino acids. This CDR3 reads CASSKPWGQQETQYF. The CDR3 DNA is TGTGCCAGCAGCAAACCCTGGGGACAGCAAGAGACCCAGTACTTC.

This clone occurred once. The V call is TRBV30, the J call TRBJ2-7; 8 nucleotides agree with TRBD1. This CDR3 region has 12 residues. Germline CDR1 and CDR2: GTSNPN and SVGIG (reference sequence). Trimming took 7 bases from V and 2 from J; bases not matched to a gene: 4. The CDR3 region is CALGQGPYEQYF. The CDR3 DNA follows: TGTGCCTTAGGACAGGGCCCCTACGAGCAGTACTTC.

This clone was seen just once. This rearrangement joins TRBV28 to TRBJ2-1, with D unclear. The CDR3 sequence is 14 residues long. CDR1 is MDHEN, CDR2 SYDVKM, per germline. The germline V and J ends were trimmed by 5 bases and 9 bases, with 17 bases remaining between them. As DNA, the CDR3 is TGTGCCAGCAGTCCCCCGCCTGGGATGGGTGAGCAGTTCTTC. Translating it yields CASSPPPGMGEQFF.

Only a few counts were recorded for this clone. The chain employs TRBV9 and TRBJ1-2, with D possibly TRBD1 on 5 matching bases. Germline values: CDR1 SGDLS, CDR2 YYNGEE. CDR3 length: 12 residues. The V end lost 7 bases, the J end lost 8 bases, and 15 bases lay between the germline ends. CDR3 nucleotides: TGTGCCAGCGGTTATGGGACTAAAGGCTACACCTTC. Encoded protein: CASGYGTKGYTF.